These T cell receptor beta chains were read from a single sample in a study of Ad26.COV2.S vaccination and SARS-CoV-2 variants. Clones were sequenced by immunoSEQ multiplex PCR, and TCRdb holds only the in-frame ones, with some missing. Found here are about 350,000 clones, about 88% of them singletons; the top ten hold roughly 3.3%. The source was peripheral blood, collected in a trial of Ad26.COV2.S vaccine versus placebo. Source of these receptors: a person aged 18-65 years who received the Ad26.COV2.S COVID-19 vaccine or a placebo. CDR3s include the opening cysteine and the closing phenylalanine or tryptophan. The D gene is left open where the match is weak. Only some rows state a clone size, as once, few, many or a class for expanded clones.

length: 14; size: .; V: TRBV7-2; D: TRBD1; J: TRBJ1-3; DNA: TGTGCCAGCAGCCCCCAGGGGGATGGAAACACCATATATTTT; CDR3: CASSPQGDGNTIYF
length: 14; size: .; V: TRBV6-4; D: TRBD1; J: TRBJ1-6; DNA: TGTGCCAGCAGGGCAGGGGGTACGAATTCACCCCTCCACTTT; CDR3: CASRAGGTNSPLHF
length: 15; size: .; V: TRBV19; D: TRBD1; J: TRBJ1-4; DNA: TGTGCCAGTACAAGGACAGGAACACGAAATGAAAAACTGTTTTTT; CDR3: CASTRTGTRNEKLFF
length: 11; size: .; V: TRBV25-1; D: .; J: TRBJ2-5; DNA: TGTGCCAGCAGTGAGGGAGTGACCCAGTACTTC; CDR3: CASSEGVTQYF
length: 15; size: once; V: TRBV27; D: .; J: TRBJ2-1; DNA: TGTGCCAGCAGTTTAGAACAGTCCAATTACAATGAGCAGTTCTTC; CDR3: CASSLEQSNYNEQFF
length: 14; size: .; V: TRBV5-1; D: TRBD1; J: TRBJ2-3; DNA: TGCGCCAGCAGCTCAGGGGGCGGCACAGATACGCAGTATTTT; CDR3: CASSSGGGTDTQYF
length: 14; size: .; V: TRBV28; D: .; J: TRBJ1-1; DNA: TGTGCCAGCGGCCGACAGCCGGTGGACACTGAAGCTTTCTTT; CDR3: CASGRQPVDTEAFF
length: 14; size: .; V: TRBV12-5; D: .; J: TRBJ2-7; DNA: TGTGCTAGTGGTCAGGGACTGAATTCCTACGAGCAGTACTTC; CDR3: CASGQGLNSYEQYF
length: 18; size: .; V: TRBV19; D: TRBD1; J: TRBJ1-1; DNA: TGTGCCAGTAGTATTACCGCTTTTGGGGACAGCAGGAACACTGAAGCTTTCTTT; CDR3: CASSITAFGDSRNTEAFF
length: 14; size: .; V: TRBV27; D: .; J: TRBJ1-2; DNA: TGTGCCAGCAGTTTACGGCAGGCGAACTATGGCTACACCTTC; CDR3: CASSLRQANYGYTF
length: 12; size: once; V: TRBV2; D: .; J: TRBJ1-2; DNA: TGTGCCAGCACCGAGGGGGGGCACGGCTACACCTTC; CDR3: CASTEGGHGYTF
length: 13; size: few; V: TRBV10-3; D: .; J: TRBJ2-7; DNA: TGTGCCATCAGTGAGCGGCGGGGCTACGAGCAGTACTTC; CDR3: CAISERRGYEQYF
length: 17; size: .; V: TRBV7-8; D: .; J: TRBJ2-1; DNA: TGTGCCAGCAGCAACGTACGACTAGACCCCTCCTACAATGAGCAGTTCTTC; CDR3: CASSNVRLDPSYNEQFF
length: 14; size: .; V: TRBV6-6; D: .; J: TRBJ2-3; DNA: TGTGCCAGCAGCCTGACCCCAAGCACAGATACGCAGTATTTT; CDR3: CASSLTPSTDTQYF
length: 16; size: .; V: TRBV5-4; D: .; J: TRBJ1-2; DNA: TGTGCCAGCAGCCCGGACCTGGGGGACGGTAACTATGGCTACACCTTC; CDR3: CASSPDLGDGNYGYTF
length: 12; size: .; V: TRBV6-1; D: .; J: TRBJ1-6; DNA: TGTGCCAGCAGTGATGGACCCGGGCCCCTCCACTTT; CDR3: CASSDGPGPLHF
length: 15; size: .; V: TRBV7-2; D: TRBD2; J: TRBJ2-5; DNA: TGTGCCAGCAGCGTAATGGGGGGGAAACAAGAGACCCAGTACTTC; CDR3: CASSVMGGKQETQYF
length: 15; size: .; V: TRBV7-8; D: TRBD2; J: TRBJ2-7; DNA: TGTGCCAGCAGCCGAGGGACTAGCGGGGGTGGGGAGCAGTACTTC; CDR3: CASSRGTSGGGEQYF
length: 13; size: .; V: TRBV28; D: .; J: TRBJ2-3; DNA: TGTGCCAGCAGTCCCCGACCCACAGATACGCAGTATTTT; CDR3: CASSPRPTDTQYF
length: 16; size: .; V: TRBV3-1/TRBV3-2; D: TRBD1; J: TRBJ2-5; DNA: TGTGCCAGCAGCCAAGGGCCCGGGACAGGGGGTGAGACCCAGTACTTC; CDR3: CASSQGPGTGGETQYF
length: 12; size: .; V: TRBV5-4; D: .; J: TRBJ2-1; DNA: TGTGCCAGCAGTCAAACTTACAATGAGCAGTTCTTC; CDR3: CASSQTYNEQFF
length: 16; size: .; V: TRBV9; D: .; J: TRBJ1-6; DNA: TGTGCCAGCAGCTTGAGTTCAAGCTCCTATAATTCACCCCTCCACTTT; CDR3: CASSLSSSSYNSPLHF
length: 15; size: .; V: TRBV3-1/TRBV3-2; D: .; J: TRBJ2-5; DNA: TGTGCCAGCAGCCAAGGCGGGACGGCTCAAGAGACCCAGTACTTC; CDR3: CASSQGGTAQETQYF
length: 17; size: .; V: TRBV9; D: TRBD2; J: TRBJ2-1; DNA: TGTGCCAGCAGCGTTTGGGCTAGCGGGGGGGCATACAATGAGCAGTTCTTC; CDR3: CASSVWASGGAYNEQFF
length: 15; size: .; V: TRBV6-2/TRBV6-3; D: .; J: TRBJ2-6; DNA: TGTGCCAGCAGTTCCCGGGGCTCTGGGGCCAACGTCCTGACTTTC; CDR3: CASSSRGSGANVLTF
length: 16; size: .; V: TRBV3-1/TRBV3-2; D: TRBD1; J: TRBJ2-5; DNA: TGTGCCAGCAGCTCCCCCGGAGGACAGGGTAGGGAGACCCAGTACTTC; CDR3: CASSSPGGQGRETQYF
length: 17; size: few; V: TRBV4-1; D: .; J: TRBJ1-2; DNA: TGCGCCAGCAGCCAAGGAGGGCTGTTACAGGGACGTTATGGCTACACCTTC; CDR3: CASSQGGLLQGRYGYTF
length: 14; size: .; V: TRBV11-2; D: .; J: TRBJ2-5; DNA: TGTGCCAGCAGTTGGATCGTGCAACAAGAGACCCAGTACTTC; CDR3: CASSWIVQQETQYF
length: 16; size: .; V: TRBV4-1; D: .; J: TRBJ2-5; DNA: TGCGCCAGCAGCCCCCAAGGTTCGGGGGCCGAAGAGACCCAGTACTTC; CDR3: CASSPQGSGAEETQYF
length: 14; size: once; V: TRBV28; D: .; J: TRBJ1-6; DNA: TGTGCCAGCAGTTTTGCCACGAATAATTCACCCCTCCACTTT; CDR3: CASSFATNNSPLHF
length: 15; size: .; V: TRBV4-1; D: .; J: TRBJ2-2; DNA: TGCGCCAGCAGCCAAGCGCCGGGGACCACCGGGGAGCTGTTTTTT; CDR3: CASSQAPGTTGELFF
length: 15; size: .; V: TRBV15; D: .; J: TRBJ2-4; DNA: TGTGCCACCAGCAGAGACGGACGGTTAAAAAACATTCAGTACTTC; CDR3: CATSRDGRLKNIQYF
length: 13; size: .; V: TRBV5-1; D: .; J: TRBJ1-6; DNA: TGCGCCAGCAGCTTGAAAGTGGGATCACCCCTCCACTTT; CDR3: CASSLKVGSPLHF
length: 13; size: .; V: TRBV6-2/TRBV6-3; D: .; J: TRBJ1-2; DNA: TGTGCCAGCAGTGCGAATACTAACTATGGCTACACCTTC; CDR3: CASSANTNYGYTF
length: 13; size: .; V: TRBV28; D: .; J: TRBJ1-2; DNA: TGTGCCACCAACCGAGGGGGGCTATATGGCTACACCTTC; CDR3: CATNRGGLYGYTF
length: 14; size: .; V: TRBV6-2/TRBV6-3; D: TRBD2; J: TRBJ2-5; DNA: TGTGCCAGCAGTTATGGGGGGGATCAAGAGACCCAGTACTTC; CDR3: CASSYGGDQETQYF
length: 13; size: once; V: TRBV12-3/TRBV12-4; D: .; J: TRBJ2-5; DNA: TGTGCCAGCAGCTTTAACAGGGCCGAGACCCAGTACTTC; CDR3: CASSFNRAETQYF
length: 14; size: .; V: TRBV7-9; D: .; J: TRBJ1-5; DNA: TGTGCCAGCACGGGATCAGGGGAGGGACAGCCCCAGCATTTT; CDR3: CASTGSGEGQPQHF
length: 14; size: .; V: TRBV6-6; D: .; J: TRBJ1-2; DNA: TGTGCCAGCAGTTACAAGGGGAGTAGCTATGGCTACACCTTC; CDR3: CASSYKGSSYGYTF
length: 12; size: few; V: TRBV6-1; D: .; J: TRBJ1-2; DNA: TGTGCCAGCAGTGAAGGCGGTTATGGCTACACCTTC; CDR3: CASSEGGYGYTF
length: 14; size: .; V: TRBV7-2; D: .; J: TRBJ1-1; DNA: TGTGCCAGCAGCTTCTTCGGCCCGAACACTGAAGCTTTCTTT; CDR3: CASSFFGPNTEAFF
length: 15; size: .; V: TRBV6-5; D: .; J: TRBJ2-3; DNA: TGTGCCAGCAGAAGGGGGGTAAAGGAGAAAGCTACGCAGTATTTT; CDR3: CASRRGVKEKATQYF
length: 17; size: .; V: TRBV5-5; D: TRBD1; J: TRBJ2-5; DNA: TGTGCCAGCAGCTTGGCTAAGCCGGGACAGGGACCAGAGACCCAGTACTTC; CDR3: CASSLAKPGQGPETQYF
length: 17; size: .; V: TRBV23-1; D: .; J: TRBJ2-1; DNA: TGCGCCAGCAGTCAATCTTGGAAGCGGAAGACCTACAATGAGCAGTTCTTC; CDR3: CASSQSWKRKTYNEQFF
length: 15; size: .; V: TRBV30; D: TRBD2; J: TRBJ2-3; DNA: TGTGCCTGGAGTCTAGCGGGAGGTACCGCAGATACGCAGTATTTT; CDR3: CAWSLAGGTADTQYF
length: 14; size: few; V: TRBV5-4; D: .; J: TRBJ2-5; DNA: TGTGCCAGCAGCTTGGGAGGGACGAAAGAGACCCAGTACTTC; CDR3: CASSLGGTKETQYF
length: 15; size: .; V: TRBV9; D: .; J: TRBJ2-7; DNA: TGTGCCAGCAGCGCGCGGACAGGAGGGGTCTACGAGCAGTACTTC; CDR3: CASSARTGGVYEQYF
length: 14; size: .; V: TRBV5-1; D: .; J: TRBJ1-3; DNA: TGCGCCAGCAGCTTGGGAGGTGCTGGAAACACCATATATTTT; CDR3: CASSLGGAGNTIYF
length: 14; size: .; V: TRBV11-3; D: TRBD1; J: TRBJ2-7; DNA: TGTGCCAGCAGCCCTGGACAGGGCTCCTACGAGCAGTACTTC; CDR3: CASSPGQGSYEQYF
length: 12; size: .; V: TRBV5-1; D: .; J: TRBJ2-5; DNA: TGCGCCAGCAGTTGGTCCGGGACCCAAAAGTACTTC; CDR3: CASSWSGTQKYF
length: 15; size: .; V: TRBV4-3; D: .; J: TRBJ1-4; DNA: TGCGCCAGCAGCCAAGGAGCAAGGAGGGGCGAAAAACTGTTTTTT; CDR3: CASSQGARRGEKLFF
length: 13; size: .; V: TRBV18; D: .; J: TRBJ2-2; DNA: TGTGCCAGCTCACCACCCCCAACCGGGGAGCTGTTTTTT; CDR3: CASSPPPTGELFF
length: 15; size: .; V: TRBV10-3; D: TRBD2; J: TRBJ2-5; DNA: TGTGCCATCAAAGGGGTCGGGAGGGCCTGGGAGACCCAGTACTTC; CDR3: CAIKGVGRAWETQYF
length: 12; size: .; V: TRBV15; D: .; J: TRBJ2-5; DNA: TGTGCCACCAGCAGAGCCAGCGGGACCCAGTACTTC; CDR3: CATSRASGTQYF